This TCR beta chain emerged from a study of T cell clonality in common variable immunodeficiency. Broader study findings: In common variable immunodeficiency, TCR beta chains reportedly carried fewer deletions and N-nucleotide insertions. Compared with healthy controls, CVID subjects showed increased TCRbeta clonality, mostly in about a third.

The CDR3 has 15 amino acids. Trimming cost V 6 bases and J 2 bases; bases outside gene matches: 6. Germline lookup yields CDR1 MRHNA and CDR2 SNTAGT. Comments on this clone: Antigen: not known. The CDR3 is cut off 3 residues early in the read; its end comes from the germline J gene.

The CVID group had 15 females and around 29 males, mean age around 40. Data came from immunoSEQ multiplex PCR; TCRdb stores just in-frame clones and leaves some out. The sample includes roughly 16,000 clones. V is TRBV6-4 and J is TRBJ2-1; 8 positions match TRBD1. The TCR was taken from a human donor with common variable immunodeficiency. The material sequenced was peripheral blood mononuclear cells. This CDR3 reads CASSLDRATYNEQFF. CDR3 DNA, as far as it was read: TGTGCCAGCAGCTTGGACAGGGCAACCTACAATGAG.